This T cell receptor beta chain was retrieved from a study of post-analysis software for immune sequencing data. In the study overall: There were relapsing-remitting, secondary progressive and progressive-relapsing multiple sclerosis among the disease courses included. Study-level points and caveats: Co-batched samples clustered tightly together by F measure. A handful of TRBV segments were more frequent in patients than controls; TRBV5-6, TRBV5-1 and TRBV20-1 belonged to this group. Controls' normalized Chao1 diversity significantly exceeded that of multiple sclerosis patients.

On this clonotype: Its antigen is unknown.

The CDR3 runs 14 residues. V lost 3 bases and J lost 7, with 13 bases in between. Sequencing libraries made from TCR beta cDNA carried unique molecular identifiers. One entry per CDR3 protein, called by TCRdb with MiXCR from the PCR reads. The table shows around 500,000 distinct CDR3 sequences, with around 31% occurring only once. The receptor comes from a girl aged 2-17 years with multiple sclerosis. The chain has TRBV12-3 or TRBV12-4 and TRBJ1-5; no clear D. The sequencing sample was made of blood. For the CDR3, the DNA is TGTGCCAGCAGTTTCAGTGAAACCAGGCAGCCCCAGCATTTT. This encodes CASSFSETRQPQHF.